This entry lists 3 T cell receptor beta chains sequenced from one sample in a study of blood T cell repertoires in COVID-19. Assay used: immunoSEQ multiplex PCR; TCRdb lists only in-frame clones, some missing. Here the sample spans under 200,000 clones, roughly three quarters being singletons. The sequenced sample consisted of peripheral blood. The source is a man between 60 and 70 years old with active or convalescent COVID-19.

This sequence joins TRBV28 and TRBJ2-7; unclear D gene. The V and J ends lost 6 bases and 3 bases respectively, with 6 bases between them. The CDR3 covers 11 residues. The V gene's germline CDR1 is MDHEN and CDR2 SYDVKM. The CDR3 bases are TGTGCCAGCAGCGGTTACTACGAGCAGTACTTC. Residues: CASSGYYEQYF. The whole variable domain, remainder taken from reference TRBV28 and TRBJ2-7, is DVKVTQSSRYLVKRTGEKVFLECVQDMDHENMFWYRQDPGLGLRLIYFSYDVKMKEKGDIPEGYSVSREKKERFSLILESASTNQTSMYLCASSGYYEQYFGPGTRLTVT.

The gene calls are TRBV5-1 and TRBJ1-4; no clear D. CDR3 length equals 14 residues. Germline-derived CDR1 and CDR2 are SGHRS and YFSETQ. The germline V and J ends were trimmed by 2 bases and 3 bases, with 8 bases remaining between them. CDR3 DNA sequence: TGCGCCAGCAGCTTACAGCCCTCTAATGAAAAACTGTTTTTT. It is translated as CASSLQPSNEKLFF.

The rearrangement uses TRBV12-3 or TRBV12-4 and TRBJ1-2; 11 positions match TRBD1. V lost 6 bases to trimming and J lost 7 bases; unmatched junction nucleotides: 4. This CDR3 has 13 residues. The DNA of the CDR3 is TGTGCCAGCAGCGGACAGGGGGCAAGTGGCTACACCTTC. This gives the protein CASSGQGASGYTF.